This TCR beta chain came from a study of blood T cell repertoires in COVID-19. The overall study: COVID-19 samples, acute and convalescent, were from the United States, Italy and Spain. T cells, B-cell-depleted T cells, or PBMCs provided the cDNA or gDNA that served as material.

V was clipped by 8 bases and J by 2 bases, with 10 bases between them. The CDR3 is 13 amino acids. Germline V gene data show CDR1 as MNHEY and CDR2 as SVGAGI. TCRdb keeps only in-frame clones here, not all; method: immunoSEQ multiplex PCR. The sample yields roughly 140,000 clones, about 85% seen once. The sequencing input was peripheral blood. This chain links TRBV6-5 with TRBJ1-5; possibly TRBD1 for D (5 bases). The TCR was taken from a woman aged 60-70 years with active or convalescent COVID-19. This CDR3 reads CASAGTGNQPQHF. The DNA of the CDR3 is TGTGCCAGCGCGGGGACGGGCAATCAGCCCCAGCATTTT.